The clone carrying this T cell receptor beta chain has at least ten counts. Its matching antigen is unknown. The CDR3 is 11 residues long. CDR1 and CDR2 from the germline V gene are SGHVS and FQNEAQ. The germline V and J ends were trimmed by 4 bases and 9 bases, with 9 bases remaining between them. TCRdb re-called the 5' RACE reads through MiXCR, storing one row per CDR3 protein. The sample includes 450,000 or so distinct CDR3 sequences, roughly 23% seen only once; the top ten take around 12%. The data were obtained in a study of T-cell memory formation after mild COVID-19. Overall study results and limits: That cross-reactive memory joined was suggested by some responding clones appearing in pre-infection memory.

This clonotype was sampled from an adult woman who had mild COVID-19 (a few samples of this study predate the infection). Cell type and time point are not known. Sample: PBMCs or a T cell subset sorted from them (not recorded which). This chain uses TRBV7-8 with TRBJ2-5; perhaps TRBD2 as D (5 bases). The CDR3 here is CASSWEWAQYF. In nucleotides, the CDR3 is TGTGCCAGCAGCTGGGAGTGGGCCCAGTACTTC.